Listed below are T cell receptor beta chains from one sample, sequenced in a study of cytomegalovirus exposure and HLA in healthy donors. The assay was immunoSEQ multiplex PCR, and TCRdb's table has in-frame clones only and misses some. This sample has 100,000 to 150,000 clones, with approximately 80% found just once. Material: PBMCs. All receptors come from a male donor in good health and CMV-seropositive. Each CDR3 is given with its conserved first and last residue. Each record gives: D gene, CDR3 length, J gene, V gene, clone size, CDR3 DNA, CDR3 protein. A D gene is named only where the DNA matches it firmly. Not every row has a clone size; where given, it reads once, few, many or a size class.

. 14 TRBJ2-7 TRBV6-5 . TGTGCCAGCAGTCGGACAGATAGCTCCTACGAGCAGTACTTC CASSRTDSSYEQYF
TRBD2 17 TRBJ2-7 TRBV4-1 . TGCGCCAGCAGCCAAGGGACTAGCGGGAACCTTTACTACGAGCAGTACTTC CASSQGTSGNLYYEQYF
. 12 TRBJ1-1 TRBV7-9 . TGTGCCAGCAGCTTAGGTACAGGTGAAGCTTTCTTT CASSLGTGEAFF
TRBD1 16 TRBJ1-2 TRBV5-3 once TGTGCCAGAAGCTCACAGGGGAATATTAGCAACTATGGCTACACCTTC CARSSQGNISNYGYTF
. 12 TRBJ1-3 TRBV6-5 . TGTGCCAGCAGTGGCAGAGGAAACACCATATATTTT CASSGRGNTIYF
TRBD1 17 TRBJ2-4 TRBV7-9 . TGTGCCAGCAGCTTAAACCCGGGACAGGGGTCGATAAACATTCAGTACTTC CASSLNPGQGSINIQYF
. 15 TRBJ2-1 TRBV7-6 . TGTGCCAGCAGCTGGACTACCAGCTCCTACAATGAGCAGTTCTTC CASSWTTSSYNEQFF
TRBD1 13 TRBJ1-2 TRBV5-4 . TGTGCCAGCAGCCGGACAGGGGCCTATGGCTACACCTTC CASSRTGAYGYTF
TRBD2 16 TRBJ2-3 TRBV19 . TGTGCCAGTAGTCGGCTAGCGGGGGTTAGCACAGATACGCAGTATTTT CASSRLAGVSTDTQYF
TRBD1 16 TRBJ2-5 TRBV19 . TGTGCCAGTAGTCTAAGTTCCCGACAGGGACGAGAGACCCAGTACTTC CASSLSSRQGRETQYF
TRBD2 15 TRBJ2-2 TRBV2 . TGTGCCAGCAGTTGGACTAGCGGGGATCACGGGGAGCTGTTTTTT CASSWTSGDHGELFF
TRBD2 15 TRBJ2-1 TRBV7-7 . TGTGCCAGCAGCCCCAGCGGGGCTACCTACAATGAGCAGTTCTTC CASSPSGATYNEQFF
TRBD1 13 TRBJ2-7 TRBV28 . TGTGCCAGCAGAGGACAGGGCTCCTACGAGCAGTACTTC CASRGQGSYEQYF
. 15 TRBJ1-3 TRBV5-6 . TGTGCCAGCAGCTCGACAGGCGAATCTGGAAACACCATATATTTT CASSSTGESGNTIYF
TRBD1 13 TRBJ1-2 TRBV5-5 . TGTGCCAGCAGCCCAGACAGGGGGCATGGCTACACCTTC CASSPDRGHGYTF
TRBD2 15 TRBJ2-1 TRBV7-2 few TGTGCCAGCAGCCTACTACGGGGAGGGAACAATGAGCAGTTCTTC CASSLLRGGNNEQFF
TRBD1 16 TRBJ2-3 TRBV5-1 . TGCGCCAGCAGCAAATGGACCCAGGGGGCCGCAGATACGCAGTATTTT CASSKWTQGAADTQYF
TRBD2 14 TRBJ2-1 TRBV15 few TGTGCCACCAGCGGCGGGGGGAGAATCGATGAGCAGTTCTTC CATSGGGRIDEQFF